The 2 T cell receptor beta chains below were found in one sample sequenced in a study of CD8+CD57+ T cells in acquired aplastic anemia. Genomic DNA templated the TCR beta VDJ and CDR3 profiling. TCRdb reprocessed the reads via MiXCR and lists one record per CDR3 protein. The profile shows around 150,000 distinct CDR3 sequences, 65% to 75% of them singletons. Patients chosen for sequencing had shown CD8+CD57+ cell expansion by flow cytometry. Sequencing input: sorted CD4+, CD8+, or CD8+CD57+ T cells (not recorded which) from PBMCs. The receptors were gathered from a human donor with aplastic anemia.

This clonotype was observed a single time. V is TRBV5-1 and J is TRBJ1-2; maybe TRBD1 (5 bases). Germline CDR1 and CDR2: SGHRS and YFSETQ. Trimming stripped 2 bases from V and 2 bases from J, with 13 bases between. This CDR3 is built from 15 residues. The CDR3 spells CASSLPTEGNYGYTF. The CDR3, as DNA: TGCGCCAGCAGCTTACCAACCGAGGGGAACTATGGCTACACCTTC.

This clonotype has a single count. This chain links TRBV6-5 with TRBJ2-5; 7 bases map to TRBD1. Germline values: CDR1 MNHEY, CDR2 SVGAGI. With 7 bases clipped from V and 5 bases from J, the junction kept 10 bases outside the gene matches. The CDR3 extends over 14 amino acids. The chain's CDR3 is CASISGGVEETQYF. The CDR3 DNA follows: TGTGCCAGCATATCAGGGGGAGTGGAGGAGACCCAGTACTTC.